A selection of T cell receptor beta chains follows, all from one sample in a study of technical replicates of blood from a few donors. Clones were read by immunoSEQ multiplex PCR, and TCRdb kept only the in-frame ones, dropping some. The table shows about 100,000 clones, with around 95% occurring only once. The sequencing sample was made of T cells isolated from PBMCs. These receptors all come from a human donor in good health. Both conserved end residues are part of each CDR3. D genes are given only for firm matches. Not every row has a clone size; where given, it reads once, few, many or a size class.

CSDPPGATYEQYF | TGCAGCGACCCCCCAGGGGCTACCTACGAGCAGTACTTC | . | TRBJ2-7 | . | TRBV29-1
CSAKIARSQYF | TGCAGTGCGAAAATAGCCAGATCGCAGTATTTT | . | TRBJ2-3 | . | TRBV20-1
CASSPSRGAWHEQFF | TGTGCCAGCAGCCCTTCCAGGGGCGCATGGCATGAGCAGTTCTTC | . | TRBJ2-1 | . | TRBV6-5
CASSLGGASTDTQYF | TGTGCCAGCAGCTTGGGTGGGGCTAGCACAGATACGCAGTATTTT | . | TRBJ2-3 | . | TRBV5-4
CATSSIGQGGWYGYTF | TGTGCCACCAGCAGTATCGGACAGGGGGGGTGGTATGGCTACACCTTC | TRBD1 | TRBJ1-2 | . | TRBV15
CASSQGADTQYF | TGTGCCAGCAGCCAAGGAGCAGATACGCAGTATTTT | . | TRBJ2-3 | . | TRBV14
CASSLGLAGMYEQYF | TGTGCCAGCAGCTTGGGGTTAGCGGGGATGTACGAGCAGTACTTC | TRBD2 | TRBJ2-7 | . | TRBV7-9
CASSRGQGADGYTF | TGTGCCAGTAGTAGGGGACAGGGGGCGGATGGCTACACCTTC | TRBD1 | TRBJ1-2 | . | TRBV19
CASSLFKVPSGLLQETQYF | TGTGCCAGCAGTTTATTTAAGGTGCCTAGCGGACTATTACAAGAGACCCAGTACTTC | TRBD2 | TRBJ2-5 | . | TRBV28
CASSVTQGIAGDTQYF | TGTGCCAGCAGCGTTACCCAGGGGATCGCGGGAGATACGCAGTATTTT | . | TRBJ2-3 | . | TRBV9
CASSPTDHYEQYF | TGTGCCAGCAGCCCCACAGACCATTACGAGCAGTACTTC | . | TRBJ2-7 | once | TRBV7-9
CASSLAGGSYNEQFF | TGTGCCAGTAGTCTGGCGGGAGGATCCTACAATGAGCAGTTCTTC | TRBD2 | TRBJ2-1 | . | TRBV19
CASSDGLESETQYF | TGTGCCAGCAGCGACGGGTTAGAGTCCGAGACCCAGTACTTC | . | TRBJ2-5 | . | TRBV7-3
CASRSTGIWTEAFF | TGTGCCAGCAGGTCTACAGGGATATGGACTGAAGCTTTCTTT | . | TRBJ1-1 | . | TRBV28
CASSLEASSEQYF | TGCGCCAGCAGCTTGGAAGCGAGTTCCGAGCAGTACTTC | . | TRBJ2-7 | . | TRBV5-1
CASSLGQGAMGTDTQYF | TGCGCCAGCAGCTTGGGACAGGGGGCAATGGGCACAGATACGCAGTATTTT | TRBD1 | TRBJ2-3 | . | TRBV5-1
CASSSQRTEAFF | TGTGCCAGCAGCTCCCAGCGCACTGAAGCTTTCTTT | . | TRBJ1-1 | few | TRBV9
CASSETGKATQYF | TGTGCCAGCAGTGAGACAGGGAAGGCGACCCAGTACTTC | TRBD1 | TRBJ2-5 | . | TRBV6-5
CASSGQGGAVTQYF | TGTGCCAGCAGCGGGCAGGGGGGCGCGGTGACCCAGTACTTC | . | TRBJ2-5 | . | TRBV7-9
CASSEGLLGGLYEQYF | TGTGCCAGCAGCGAAGGACTACTCGGGGGTCTATACGAGCAGTACTTC | . | TRBJ2-7 | . | TRBV7-8
CASSLDRNNEQFF | TGCGCCAGCAGCTTGGACAGAAACAATGAGCAGTTCTTC | . | TRBJ2-1 | . | TRBV5-1
CASSLRDSGGYGYTF | TGTGCCAGCAGCCTCCGGGACAGCGGGGGGTATGGCTACACCTTC | TRBD1 | TRBJ1-2 | . | TRBV9
CASTLGEGEYEQYF | TGTGCCAGCACCCTAGGAGAGGGGGAATACGAGCAGTACTTC | . | TRBJ2-7 | . | TRBV9
CASSVFGGGVTDTQYF | TGTGCCAGCAGCGTATTCGGGGGAGGGGTCACAGATACGCAGTATTTT | TRBD2 | TRBJ2-3 | . | TRBV9
CASSLGLAGGPGEQYF | TGTGCCAGCAGCTTAGGGCTAGCGGGAGGGCCAGGCGAGCAGTACTTC | TRBD2 | TRBJ2-7 | . | TRBV11-2
CASSGQSGQGAYTQYF | TGTGCCAGCAGCGGACAATCGGGACAGGGGGCGTATACGCAGTATTTT | TRBD1 | TRBJ2-3 | . | TRBV11-1
CASSIIDRRYEKLFF | TGTGCCAGTAGTATCATCGACAGGAGATATGAAAAACTGTTTTTT | . | TRBJ1-4 | . | TRBV19
CAWSDWGQGNYEQYF | TGTGCCTGGAGTGATTGGGGACAGGGAAACTACGAGCAGTACTTC | TRBD1 | TRBJ2-7 | once | TRBV30
CAISEGETLYGYTF | TGTGCCATCAGTGAGGGGGAGACCCTCTATGGCTACACCTTC | . | TRBJ1-2 | . | TRBV10-3
CASSQLADGTQYF | TGTGCCAGCAGCCAACTAGCGGATGGGACCCAGTACTTC | TRBD2 | TRBJ2-5 | . | TRBV7-9
CATQPGLGQGPIYEQYF | TGCGCCACCCAACCGGGGTTGGGGCAGGGGCCCATCTACGAGCAGTACTTC | . | TRBJ2-7 | . | TRBV5-1
CASSRPGGQETQYF | TGCGCCAGCAGCCGACCGGGGGGGCAAGAGACCCAGTACTTC | TRBD2 | TRBJ2-5 | . | TRBV4-1
CASSTDRAETQYF | TGCGCCAGCAGCACTGACAGGGCGGAGACCCAGTACTTC | TRBD1 | TRBJ2-5 | . | TRBV5-1
CASSQGRATEAFF | TGTGCCAGCAGCCAAGGCAGGGCCACTGAAGCTTTCTTT | . | TRBJ1-1 | . | TRBV14
CAWSGGDNQPQHF | TGTGCCTGGAGTGGAGGAGACAATCAGCCCCAGCATTTT | . | TRBJ1-5 | . | TRBV30
CASSSTGQGNYGYTF | TGTGCCAGCAGTTCCACCGGACAGGGGAACTATGGCTACACCTTC | TRBD1 | TRBJ1-2 | . | TRBV6-5
CASSLQTGANSPLHF | TGTGCCAGTAGCCTTCAGACAGGGGCTAATTCACCCCTCCACTTT | TRBD1 | TRBJ1-6 | . | TRBV19
CASSLWSGEAFF | TGTGCCAGCAGTTTATGGTCGGGAGAAGCTTTCTTT | . | TRBJ1-1 | . | TRBV28
CASSKPPTGAGEQYF | TGTGCCAGCAGTAAGCCCCCCACAGGGGCGGGCGAGCAGTACTTC | TRBD1 | TRBJ2-7 | . | TRBV6-5
CASSIKQGASEQYF | TGTGCCAGTAGTATAAAACAGGGGGCCTCCGAGCAGTACTTC | TRBD1 | TRBJ2-7 | . | TRBV19
CASSLGSGQGNGYTF | TGTGCCAGCAGCTTGGGCTCCGGACAGGGGAATGGCTACACCTTC | TRBD1 | TRBJ1-2 | once | TRBV7-9
CASSLDLRDLQETQYF | TGTGCCAGCAGCTTGGACCTGCGGGACTTACAAGAGACCCAGTACTTC | . | TRBJ2-5 | . | TRBV5-4
CASSHGTDYGYTF | TGCGCCAGCAGCCACGGGACAGACTATGGCTACACCTTC | TRBD1 | TRBJ1-2 | once | TRBV5-1
CASSVLFNAGTDLIKNIQYF | TGTGCCAGCAGCGTTTTATTCAACGCCGGGACAGACCTCATCAAAAACATTCAGTACTTC | TRBD1 | TRBJ2-4 | . | TRBV28
CASSTLQGILETQYF | TGTGCCAGCAGCACCTTGCAGGGAATTTTGGAGACCCAGTACTTC | . | TRBJ2-5 | . | TRBV14
CASSLNDYGGTEAFF | TGTGCCAGTAGTCTCAATGACTACGGGGGTACTGAAGCTTTCTTT | . | TRBJ1-1 | . | TRBV19
CASSLGHLAGGYEQFF | TGTGCCAGCAGCTTAGGTCACCTAGCGGGGGGATATGAGCAGTTCTTC | TRBD2 | TRBJ2-1 | . | TRBV11-3
CASSPSSGLNTEAFF | TGTGCCAGCTCACCATCGTCAGGGTTGAACACTGAAGCTTTCTTT | . | TRBJ1-1 | . | TRBV18
CAWSPGNTIYF | TGTGCCTGGAGCCCAGGTAACACCATATATTTT | . | TRBJ1-3 | . | TRBV30
CASSLAGAPYEQYF | TGTGCCAGCAGCTTAGCGGGAGCCCCCTACGAGCAGTACTTC | . | TRBJ2-7 | . | TRBV11-2
CASRGEWDSLGTDTQYF | TGCGCCAGCAGGGGGGAGTGGGACAGCCTGGGGACAGATACGCAGTATTTT | TRBD1 | TRBJ2-3 | . | TRBV4-1
CASSYLQGKDEKLFF | TGTGCCAGCAGCTACCTACAGGGGAAGGATGAAAAACTGTTTTTT | TRBD1 | TRBJ1-4 | . | TRBV4-2
CASSPGEYYEQYF | TGTGCCAGCAGTCCCGGGGAATATTACGAGCAGTACTTC | . | TRBJ2-7 | . | TRBV2
CASSFGQANGNTIYF | TGCGCCAGCAGCTTTGGACAGGCGAATGGAAACACCATATATTTT | TRBD1 | TRBJ1-3 | . | TRBV5-1
CASSLRQGMAGANVLTF | TGTGCCAGCAGCTTGAGACAGGGAATGGCTGGGGCCAACGTCCTGACTTTC | TRBD1 | TRBJ2-6 | once | TRBV7-9